This TCR beta chain was retrieved from a study of blood T cell repertoires in COVID-19. About the research overall: Samples came from the United States, Italy and Spain, spanning acute and convalescent COVID-19.

J gave up 4 bases and V 7 bases, and 4 bases lay outside the gene matches. This CDR3 has 12 amino acids. Germline V lookup: CDR1 ENHRY, CDR2 SYGVKD. Assay used: immunoSEQ multiplex PCR; TCRdb lists only in-frame clones, some missing. The repertoire has a few hundred thousand clones, 85% to 90% of them found once; the top ten carry 0.9% to 1.5%. Sequencing was performed on PBMCs or T cells enriched from blood (not recorded which). The origin of this receptor is a woman aged 18-29 years who had recovered from COVID-19. The chain uses TRBV10-3 and TRBJ2-7, with TRBD1 matching over 7 bases. This CDR3 is CAIKGQRYEQYF. The CDR3 coding sequence is TGTGCCATCAAGGGACAGAGATACGAGCAGTACTTC.